A selection of T cell receptor beta chains follows, all from one sample in a study of technical replicates of blood from a few donors. Some clones are missing from TCRdb's copy, which holds only in-frame ones; the method was immunoSEQ multiplex PCR. Of around 80,000 clones listed, roughly 98% were seen once; the top ten hold around 0.15%. The specimen was T cells isolated from PBMCs. Receptors were obtained from a human donor in good health. CDR3s include the opening cysteine and the closing phenylalanine or tryptophan. D genes are given only for firm matches. Some rows mark clone size as missing; the rest say once, few, many or name a class of expanded clone.

once	TRBV2	TRBJ1-2	TRBD1	TGTGCCAGCAAAGCAGGGGGCCATCTCAACTATGGCTACACCTTC	CASKAGGHLNYGYTF
NA	TRBV11-2	TRBJ2-1	TRBD1	TGTGCCAGCAGCTGGGACAGGGTTGAATTCAATGAGCAGTTCTTC	CASSWDRVEFNEQFF
NA	TRBV27	TRBJ2-7	TRBD1	TGTGCCAGCAGTTTACCGGACAGGGCCTACGAGCAGTACTTC	CASSLPDRAYEQYF
NA	TRBV28	TRBJ1-2	NA	TGTGCCAGCAGCCCGAGGGCCACCCGGGCGCTGCTTAACTATGGCTACACCTTC	CASSPRATRALLNYGYTF
NA	TRBV28	TRBJ1-2	NA	TGTGCCAGCAGTTACGGTAACTATGGCTACACCTTC	CASSYGNYGYTF
NA	TRBV28	TRBJ2-3	NA	TGTGCCAGCAGTAAAACAGGGTATCGAGATACGCAGTATTTT	CASSKTGYRDTQYF
NA	TRBV10-2	TRBJ2-7	TRBD2	TGCGCCACCACGCTAGCGGGAGGGAGCTCCTACGAGCAGTACTTC	CATTLAGGSSYEQYF
NA	TRBV4-1	TRBJ2-3	TRBD2	TGCGCCAGCAGCCAAGACCGACTAGCGGGAGGGCCGAGGGCGGGCACAGATACGCAGTATTTT	CASSQDRLAGGPRAGTDTQYF
NA	TRBV29-1	TRBJ2-2	NA	TGCAGCGTTGGGAGGGGCGGGGAGCTGTTTTTT	CSVGRGGELFF
NA	TRBV11-2	TRBJ2-3	TRBD2	TGTGCCAGCAGTCCCAGACTAGCGGGTCGCGGAGATACGCAGTATTTT	CASSPRLAGRGDTQYF
NA	TRBV15	TRBJ2-2	NA	TGTGCCACCAGCAGACTAGCCGAGAACACCGGGGAGCTGTTTTTT	CATSRLAENTGELFF
once	TRBV7-6	TRBJ2-5	NA	TGTGCCAGCAGGGACTATAGAGAGACCCAGTACTTC	CASRDYRETQYF
NA	TRBV19	TRBJ2-1	TRBD2	TGTGCCAGTAGGCCACCCCTCGACCAGCGGGGGCCGAACAATGAGCAGTTCTTC	CASRPPLDQRGPNNEQFF
NA	TRBV11-2	TRBJ1-4	TRBD1	TGTGCCAGCAGCCAAGTAGGACAGGGGTATGAAAAACTGTTTTTT	CASSQVGQGYEKLFF
NA	TRBV28	TRBJ1-1	TRBD1	TGTGCCAGCAGTCCTAGTGACAGGGGGCGATTCACTGAAGCTTTCTTT	CASSPSDRGRFTEAFF
NA	TRBV6-4	TRBJ1-1	NA	TGTGCCAGCAGCGAAAGTACTTGGTTGAACACTGAAGCTTTCTTT	CASSESTWLNTEAFF
NA	TRBV27	TRBJ2-7	TRBD2	TGTGCCAGCAGACCGACTGCGGCGGGGGGCTACTACGAGCAGTACTTC	CASRPTAAGGYYEQYF
once	TRBV5-1	TRBJ2-7	TRBD1	TGCGCCAGCAGCTTGTTACCGGGACAGTCCCTTGGGCAGTACTTC	CASSLLPGQSLGQYF
NA	TRBV28	TRBJ2-7	NA	TGTGCCAGCAGTTTACTCGGTCTAGCAATGACTCCATACGAGCAGTACTTC	CASSLLGLAMTPYEQYF
NA	TRBV11-2	TRBJ2-7	TRBD2	TGTGCCAGCAGCCCCGAAGGGCTAGCGGAGGGGTTTACCGAGCAGTACTTC	CASSPEGLAEGFTEQYF
NA	TRBV5-1	TRBJ2-7	NA	TGCGCCAGCAGATCGGACGGGAGCTCCTACGAGCAGTACTTC	CASRSDGSSYEQYF
NA	TRBV20-1	TRBJ1-1	NA	TGCAGTGCAATGAGGTTTGGAGCTTTCTTT	CSAMRFGAFF
NA	TRBV2	TRBJ1-1	NA	TGTGCCAGCACGCCGACGGGAACTGAAGCTTTCTTT	CASTPTGTEAFF
NA	TRBV9	TRBJ2-1	NA	TGTGCCAGCAGCGTACCCACCGTTACCGGTTCGGATGAGCAGTTCTTC	CASSVPTVTGSDEQFF
NA	TRBV5-6	TRBJ1-1	NA	TGTGCCAGCAGCCTCGGCCCAGGGTTTGGAAACACTGAAGCTTTCTTT	CASSLGPGFGNTEAFF
once	TRBV5-1	TRBJ1-1	TRBD1	TGCGCCAGCAGCGAAACAGGGGGGACTGAAGCTTTCTTT	CASSETGGTEAFF
NA	TRBV28	TRBJ2-7	NA	TGTGCCAGCAGGCACAGGTTCTACGAGCAGTACTTC	CASRHRFYEQYF
NA	TRBV11-2	TRBJ2-1	TRBD1	TGTGCCAGCAGCTGGGCCGGGACAGGCTACTACAATGAGCAGTTCTTC	CASSWAGTGYYNEQFF
NA	TRBV20-1	TRBJ2-7	NA	TGCAGTGCCCTTCAGGGTCCCGAGCAGTACTTC	CSALQGPEQYF
NA	TRBV13	TRBJ2-7	TRBD1	TGTGCCAGCAGCCCAACGGGACAGAACTACGAGCAGTACTTC	CASSPTGQNYEQYF
NA	TRBV5-1	TRBJ2-2	TRBD1	TGCGCCAGCAGACCGGGACAGTCGAACACCGGGGAGCTGTTTTTT	CASRPGQSNTGELFF
NA	TRBV28	TRBJ2-7	NA	TGTGCCAGCAGTTTCTTGCGCGAGCAGTACTTC	CASSFLREQYF
NA	TRBV18	TRBJ2-5	TRBD2	TGTGCCAGCTCCGGACTAGCGGGAGGGGAGACCCAGTACTTC	CASSGLAGGETQYF
NA	TRBV28	TRBJ2-3	TRBD2	TGTGCCAGCAGTTCGGCTGCGGCGCAGGGACTAGCGGAGAGCACAGATACGCAGTATTTT	CASSSAAAQGLAESTDTQYF
NA	TRBV9	TRBJ2-7	NA	TGTGCCAGCAGCCCCCGGAGTGGACTCTACGAGCAGTACTTC	CASSPRSGLYEQYF
NA	TRBV29-1	TRBJ1-6	NA	TGCAGCGTTGAACTACTGGGCCTTAATTCACCCCTCCACTTT	CSVELLGLNSPLHF
NA	TRBV27	TRBJ2-7	TRBD1	TGTGCCAGCGGATACGGGACAGAGTACGAGCAGTACTTC	CASGYGTEYEQYF
NA	TRBV5-1	TRBJ1-1	NA	TGCGCCAGCGCCAGGGAGGTCAGGACTGAAGCTTTCTTT	CASAREVRTEAFF
NA	TRBV9	TRBJ1-1	NA	TGTGCCAGCAGCGTAGCTGAGACAAACACTGAAGCTTTCTTT	CASSVAETNTEAFF
NA	TRBV18	TRBJ1-1	TRBD1	TGTGCCAGCTCACCTAGGGGCCGGGACAGGAGGAACACTGAAGCTTTCTTT	CASSPRGRDRRNTEAFF
NA	TRBV19	TRBJ2-7	NA	TGTGCCAGTAAGGAGGGGGGGCCGTCCTACGAGCAGTACTTC	CASKEGGPSYEQYF
NA	TRBV7-8	TRBJ1-5	TRBD1	TGTGCCAGCAGCTCAGACAGGGATCAGCCCCAGCATTTT	CASSSDRDQPQHF
NA	TRBV6-5	TRBJ1-2	TRBD1	TGTGCCAGCAGCTTCGGGACAGGGACCTATGGCTACACCTTC	CASSFGTGTYGYTF
NA	TRBV6-1	TRBJ2-7	TRBD2	TGTGCCAGCAGTGAACCAACGGGACTAGCCGAAAGAAGGAGGGAGCAGTACTTC	CASSEPTGLAERRREQYF
NA	TRBV7-8	TRBJ2-3	NA	TGTGCCAGCCACCCTCAGGGAGATACGCAGTATTTT	CASHPQGDTQYF
NA	TRBV4-1	TRBJ2-5	NA	TGCGCCAGCAGCCCCGGGAGAGCGGCTCAAGAGACCCAGTACTTC	CASSPGRAAQETQYF
NA	TRBV18	TRBJ1-2	TRBD1	TGTGCCAGCTCACCCTACGGGACAGGGTTTGATGGCTACACCTTC	CASSPYGTGFDGYTF
NA	TRBV5-6	TRBJ2-7	TRBD1	TGTGCCAGCAGCCCGACAGGGGACCCCTACGAGCAGTACTTC	CASSPTGDPYEQYF